This T cell receptor (beta chain) was documented in a study of a mutant IDH1 vaccine in newly diagnosed glioma. Note on this clone: Its target is not known.

The data were produced by immunoSEQ multiplex PCR, yet TCRdb's version contains in-frame clones alone and is incomplete. Here the sample spans tens of thousands of clones, roughly 79% being singletons. Time point described: week 35, safety follow-up. Topical imiquimod accompanied each vaccine dose, which consisted of 300 ug of mutant IDH1 20-mer peptide. CDR1 is MDHEN, CDR2 SYDVKM, per germline. V was pared by 4 bases and J by 10 bases, with 11 bases between. The CDR3 totals 12 residues. The clonotype was recovered from a man between 40 and 49 years old with glioma. The chain couples TRBV28 to TRBJ2-1; D not certain. Sequencing used PBMCs, obtained from a glioma patient whose treatment included an IDH1 peptide vaccine. The CDR3 DNA follows: TGTGCCAGCAGTTGGGCATTTTTGGAGCAGTTCTTC. Its protein is CASSWAFLEQFF.